This T cell receptor (beta chain) originates from a study of cytomegalovirus exposure and HLA in healthy donors. Study summary: Of 300 to 500 genotyped donors, roughly 80% grouped in the Caucasian-associated ancestry cluster. General study findings and limits: Reported performance of the classifier showed diagnosis of cytomegalovirus status with high specificity and sensitivity. Some TCR beta chains (more than 150 of them) were listed as cytomegalovirus-associated.

Points on this clone: Antigen unknown.

In the PCR, 60 Vbeta and 13 Jbeta primers were used. Libraries were prepared by immunoSEQ multiplex PCR; TCRdb keeps only in-frame clonotypes and omits some of them. The table records fewer than 200,000 clones, approximately 76% of them present only once. V gave up 0 bases and J gave up 5 bases; unmatched junction bases: 3. Germline CDR1 reads MNHEY; CDR2 reads SVGAGI. The CDR3 has 14 residues. The specimen sequenced was PBMCs. The clonotype comes from a man in his sixties in good health and CMV-seronegative. This chain uses TRBV6-5 with TRBJ1-1; 7 nucleotides line up with TRBD1. CDR3 nucleotides: TGTGCCAGCAGTTACTCCTACAGGGGAACTGAAGCTTTCTTT. Protein: CASSYSYRGTEAFF.